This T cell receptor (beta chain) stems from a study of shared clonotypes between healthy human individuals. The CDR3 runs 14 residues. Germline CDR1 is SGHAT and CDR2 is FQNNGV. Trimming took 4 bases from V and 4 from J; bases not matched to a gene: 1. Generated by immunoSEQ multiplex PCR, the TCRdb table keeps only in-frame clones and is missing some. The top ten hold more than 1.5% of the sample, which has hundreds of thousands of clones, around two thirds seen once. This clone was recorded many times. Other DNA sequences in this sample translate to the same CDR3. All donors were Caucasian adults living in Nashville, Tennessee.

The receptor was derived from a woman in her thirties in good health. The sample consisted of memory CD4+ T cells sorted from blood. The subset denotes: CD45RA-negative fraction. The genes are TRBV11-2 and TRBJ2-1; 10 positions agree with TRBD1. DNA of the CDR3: TGTGCCAGCAGCTCGGGACAGGGGTACAATGAGCAGTTCTTC. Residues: CASSSGQGYNEQFF.